The T cell receptor beta chain under discussion was sequenced for a study of cytomegalovirus exposure and HLA in healthy donors. Germline-derived CDR1 and CDR2 are PRHDT and FYEKMQ (reference sequence). The CDR3 contains 13 residues. Trimming pared 8 bases from V and 4 bases from J, leaving 14 bases between. PCR amplification relied on 60 Vbeta primers (plus 13 Jbeta primers). Assay used: immunoSEQ multiplex PCR; TCRdb lists only in-frame clones, some missing. The sample lists 150,000 to 160,000 clones, 65% to 80% occurring once. Input material: PBMCs. The receptor was isolated from a woman in her thirties or forties in good health and CMV-seronegative. This chain joins TRBV13 and TRBJ1-1; D gene uncertain. The CDR3 DNA sequence: TGTGCCAGCCCCGGGATTCGCCCCACTGAAGCTTTCTTT. This sequence encodes CASPGIRPTEAFF. The complete variable domain, with remaining parts taken from reference TRBV13 and TRBJ1-1, reads AAGVIQSPRHLIKEKRETATLKCYPIPRHDTVYWYQQGPGQDPQFLISFYEKMQSDKGSIPDRFSAQQFSDYHSELNMSSLELGDSALYFCASPGIRPTEAFFGQGTRLTVV.